These 22 T cell receptor beta chains came from one sample sequenced in a study of blood T cell repertoires in COVID-19. The repertoire was sequenced with immunoSEQ multiplex PCR; TCRdb's copy has only in-frame clones and lacks some. The repertoire holds around 200,000 clones, with 85% to 90% as singletons. The sample was peripheral blood. The receptors were sampled from a man younger than 35 with active or convalescent COVID-19.

This clone was picked up one time. V and J are TRBV9 and TRBJ2-6; TRBD1 aligns across 12 bases. The CDR3 is 18 residues long. Germline CDR1 is SGDLS and CDR2 is YYNGEE. Trimming removed 3 bases from V and 2 bases from J; junction bases left unmatched: 6. CDR3 sequence (DNA): TGTGCCAGCAGCGGCCCGGGACAGGGGGCGCCTGGGGCCAACGTCCTGACTTTC. It yields the protein CASSGPGQGAPGANVLTF.

V and J are TRBV12-5 and TRBJ2-7, with 9 bases lining up with TRBD1. Looked up from germline, CDR1 is LGHNT and CDR2 is FRNRAP. Trimming at V came to 5 bases and at J to 4 bases, leaving 3 bases not matched to a gene. This CDR3 has 13 amino acids. The CDR3 sequence: CASGNDRGYEQYF. The DNA of the CDR3 is TGTGCTAGTGGTAACGACAGGGGGTACGAGCAGTACTTC.

The V call is TRBV18, the J call TRBJ2-5, with D perhaps TRBD1 (6 bases). The CDR3 covers 13 residues. Trimming removed 3 bases at V and 3 bases at J, with 8 bases between. Germline CDR1 and CDR2: KGHSH and LQKENI. CDR3 loop: CASSPGQKETQYF. CDR3 coding DNA: TGTGCCAGCTCACCTGGACAGAAAGAGACCCAGTACTTC.

This chain joins TRBV5-1 and TRBJ2-3, with TRBD2 matching over 10 bases. The CDR3 sequence is 14 residues long. CDR1 and CDR2 from the germline V gene are SGHRS and YFSETQ. J lost 4 bases, V lost 9 bases, and 8 bases had no gene match. The CDR3 nucleotides are TGCGCCACTCAAAGGCTAGCGGGGGCAGATACGCAGTATTTT. Translating it yields CATQRLAGADTQYF.

The CDR3, as DNA: TGTGCCAGCAGCCCAACAGCCAGCTCTGGGGCCAACGTCCTGACTTTC. It yields the protein CASSPTASSGANVLTF. The chain uses TRBV7-2 and TRBJ2-6; D not certain. Germline V gene sequence: CDR1 SGHTA, CDR2 FQGNSA. V lost 5 bases to trimming and J lost 0 bases, with 11 bases between them. The length of the CDR3 is 16 residues.

The chain combines TRBV7-8 with TRBJ1-6; TRBD1 agrees at 12 bases. Germline CDR1 SGHVS, CDR2 FQNEAQ. V gave up 0 bases and J gave up 9 bases; unmatched junction bases: 9. CDR3 length equals 18 residues. Here the CDR3 reads CASSLALGQGARGSPLHF. The CDR3 region has the DNA TGTGCCAGCAGCTTAGCGCTGGGACAGGGGGCACGAGGTTCACCCCTCCACTTT. Full variable domain (missing parts from reference TRBV7-8 and TRBJ1-6): GAGVSQSPRYKVAKRGQDVALRCDPISGHVSLFWYQQALGQGPEFLTYFQNEAQLDKSGLPSDRFFAERPEGSVSTLKIQRTQQEDSAVYLCASSLALGQGARGSPLHFGNGTRLTVT.

This clone occurred a few times. The genes are TRBV6-5 and TRBJ1-2, with D perhaps matching TRBD1 (5 bases). Germline CDR1 is MNHEY and CDR2 is SVGAGI. V lost 6 bases to trimming and J lost 6 bases, with 8 bases between them. The CDR3 sequence is 11 residues long. The CDR3 spells CASRAGHGYTF. DNA for the CDR3: TGTGCCAGCAGGGCAGGGCATGGCTACACCTTC.

The chain combines TRBV7-3 with TRBJ2-5; 8 positions agree with TRBD1. The germline V gene encodes CDR1 SGHTA and CDR2 FQGTGA. Trimming at V came to 6 bases and at J to 5 bases, leaving 5 bases not matched to a gene. The CDR3 runs 13 residues. DNA of the CDR3: TGTGCCAGCAGTACAGGGGGGAGGGAGACCCAGTACTTC. As protein: CASSTGGRETQYF.

The rearrangement links TRBV3-1 (or the pseudogene TRBV3-2) to TRBJ2-3; 12 bases fit TRBD2. Trimming at V came to 6 bases and at J to 5 bases, leaving 6 bases not matched to a gene. The germline V gene has CDR1 LGHDT and CDR2 YNNKEL (reference sequence). The CDR3 is 15 amino acids. CDR3 residues: CASSTSGGPKDTQYF. For the CDR3, the DNA is TGTGCCAGCAGTACTAGCGGGGGGCCGAAAGATACGCAGTATTTT.

This clone occurred once. The chain couples TRBV7-3 to TRBJ2-1; 13 nucleotides match TRBD2. The CDR3 extends over 15 amino acids. The J segment lost 10 bases and the V segment lost 5 bases, leaving 8 bases of the junction unmatched. Germline V lookup: CDR1 SGHTA, CDR2 FQGTGA. CDR3 in DNA: TGTGCCAGCAGCCCAGGACTAGCGGGAGTCGAGGAGCAGTTCTTC. Protein sequence: CASSPGLAGVEEQFF.

V is TRBV9 and J is TRBJ2-5, with TRBD1 matching 9 bases. This CDR3 is 15 amino acids long. Germline V gene sequence: CDR1 SGDLS, CDR2 YYNGEE. V shed 5 bases, J shed 2 bases, and the junction held 7 bases outside the gene matches. The CDR3 DNA reads TGTGCCAGCAGTCCTGGGACAGGGATTCAAGAGACCCAGTACTTC. Protein sequence: CASSPGTGIQETQYF.

The chain employs TRBV15 and TRBJ2-5, with D tentatively TRBD2 (5 bases). V lost 0 bases and J 5 bases, leaving 13 bases between the germline ends. The CDR3 runs 15 residues. The germline V gene encodes CDR1 LNHNV and CDR2 YYDKDF (reference sequence). CDR3 in DNA: TGTGCCACCAGCAGAGATGGTCGGGGTCTGGAGACCCAGTACTTC. This gives the protein CATSRDGRGLETQYF.

The CDR3 DNA reads TGTGCCAGCTCGGGACAGGCGGGCAATCAGCCCCAGCATTTT. This gives the protein CASSGQAGNQPQHF. The genes are TRBV19 and TRBJ1-5, with TRBD1 identical over 8 bases. Germline CDR1 and CDR2: LNHDA and SQIVND (reference sequence). This CDR3 region has 14 residues. V gave up 9 bases and J gave up 2 bases; unmatched junction bases: 6.

This chain joins TRBV18 and TRBJ1-3; D remains ambiguous. From germline, CDR1 is KGHSH and CDR2 LQKENI. V was clipped by 3 bases and J by 2 bases, with 20 bases between them. The CDR3 spans 18 residues. As DNA, the CDR3 is TGTGCCAGCTCACCCCTACCCTCGAGCGAAGCAACTGGAAACACCATATATTTT. Translated, it gives CASSPLPSSEATGNTIYF.

The CDR3 nucleotides are TGTGCCAGCAGCCTAAAAGGACAGGGGGTCAGTAATTCACCCCTCCACTTT. It is translated as CASSLKGQGVSNSPLHF. J is TRBJ1-6 and V is TRBV3-1 (or the pseudogene TRBV3-2), with 10 bases fitting TRBD1. V shed 4 bases, J shed 6 bases, and the junction held 9 bases outside the gene matches. CDR3 size: 17 residues. The germline V gene encodes CDR1 LGHDT and CDR2 YNNKEL (reference sequence).

The chain joins TRBV6-2 or TRBV6-3 to TRBJ2-7, with 7 bases that match TRBD1. Germline CDR1 and CDR2: MNHEY and SVGEGT. The CDR3 is made up of 15 amino acids. Unmatched junction bases numbered 10, after V lost 5 bases and J lost 3 bases. CDR3 sequence (DNA): TGTGCCAGCAGTCTCCTCGACCGGGACAGCTACGAGCAGTACTTC. The encoded protein is CASSLLDRDSYEQYF.

The chain joins TRBV5-5 to TRBJ2-7, with TRBD1 matching 10 bases. Trimming cost V 3 bases and J 5 bases; bases outside gene matches: 2. Per germline, CDR1 SGHKS and CDR2 YYEKEE (reference sequence). The CDR3 is 13 amino acids. The CDR3 is CASSWTGGDEQYF. CDR3 sequence (DNA): TGTGCCAGCAGCTGGACAGGGGGAGACGAGCAGTACTTC.

This rearrangement joins TRBV13 to TRBJ2-3, with D perhaps matching TRBD2 (5 bases). This CDR3 is built from 14 residues. V was trimmed by 5 bases and J by 5 bases, leaving 14 bases between them. Germline V gene lookup returns CDR1 PRHDT and CDR2 FYEKMQ (reference sequence). The CDR3 loop is CASSSRGAGDTQYF. CDR3 in DNA: TGTGCCAGCAGCAGCCGGGGTGCCGGAGATACGCAGTATTTT.

V usage is TRBV6-1 and J usage is TRBJ2-1, with TRBD2 matching 10 bases. The length of the CDR3 is 15 residues. With 2 bases clipped from V and 6 bases from J, the junction kept 4 bases outside the gene matches. The germline CDR1 and CDR2 sequences are MNHNS and SASEGT. CDR3 nucleotide sequence: TGTGCCAGCAGTGAATCTGGACTAGCGGCCAATGAGCAGTTCTTC. Translating it yields CASSESGLAANEQFF.

The genes are TRBV30 and TRBJ2-3; weak D call: TRBD1 (5 bases). V dropped 0 bases and J dropped 4 bases, with 5 bases sitting between them. CDR1 is GTSNPN and CDR2 is SVGIG in the germline V gene (reference sequence). The CDR3 is 12 residues long. This CDR3 reads CAWSVGADTQYF. Written as DNA, the CDR3 is TGTGCCTGGAGTGTAGGGGCAGATACGCAGTATTTT.

This chain joins TRBV29-1 and TRBJ1-1, with a weak D call TRBD1 (5 bases). This CDR3 spans 13 amino acids. V lost 2 bases and J 6 bases, leaving 13 bases between the germline ends. CDR1 and CDR2 (germline): SQVTM, ANQGSEA. This CDR3 reads CSVEKGPEPEAFF. The CDR3 region has the DNA TGCAGCGTTGAAAAGGGGCCTGAGCCTGAAGCTTTCTTT.

The chain employs TRBV2 and TRBJ1-1, with 7 bases lining up with TRBD1. V dropped 7 bases and J dropped 11; count of bases not matched to a gene: 7. CDR1 is SNHLY and CDR2 is FYNNEI in the germline V gene. This CDR3 is 11 amino acids long. DNA for the CDR3: TGTGCCAGCACTACAGGGGCATTGGCTTTCTTT. Residues: CASTTGALAFF.